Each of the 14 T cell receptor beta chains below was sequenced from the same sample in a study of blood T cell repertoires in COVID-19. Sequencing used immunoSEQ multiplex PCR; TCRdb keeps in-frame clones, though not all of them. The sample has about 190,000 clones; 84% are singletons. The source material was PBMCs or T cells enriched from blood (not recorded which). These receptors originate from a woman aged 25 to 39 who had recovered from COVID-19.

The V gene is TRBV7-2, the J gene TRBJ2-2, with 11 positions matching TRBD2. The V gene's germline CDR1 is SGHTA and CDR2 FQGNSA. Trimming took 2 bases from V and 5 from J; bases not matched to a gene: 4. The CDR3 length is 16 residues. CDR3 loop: CASSLKGTSGTGELFF. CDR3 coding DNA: TGTGCCAGCAGCTTAAAAGGGACTAGCGGAACCGGGGAGCTGTTTTTT.

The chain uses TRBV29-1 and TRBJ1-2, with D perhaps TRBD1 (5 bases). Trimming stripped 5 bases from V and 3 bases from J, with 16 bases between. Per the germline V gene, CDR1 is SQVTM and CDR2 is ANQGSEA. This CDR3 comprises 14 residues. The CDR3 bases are TGCAGCGTTCCCCAGGGCAAGACCGACTATGGCTACACCTTC. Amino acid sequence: CSVPQGKTDYGYTF.

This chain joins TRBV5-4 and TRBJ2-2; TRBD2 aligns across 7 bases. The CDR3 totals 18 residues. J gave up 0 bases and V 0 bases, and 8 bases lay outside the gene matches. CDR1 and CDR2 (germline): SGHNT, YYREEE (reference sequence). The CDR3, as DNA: TGTGCCAGCAGCTTGGGGGGCCGGCTAGCGGCGAACACCGGGGAGCTGTTTTTT. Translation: CASSLGGRLAANTGELFF. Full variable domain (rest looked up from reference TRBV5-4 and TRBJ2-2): ETGVTQSPTHLIKTRGQQVTLRCSSQSGHNTVSWYQQALGQGPQFIFQYYREEENGRGNFPPRFSGLQFPNYSSELNVNALELDDSALYLCASSLGGRLAANTGELFFGEGSRLTVL.

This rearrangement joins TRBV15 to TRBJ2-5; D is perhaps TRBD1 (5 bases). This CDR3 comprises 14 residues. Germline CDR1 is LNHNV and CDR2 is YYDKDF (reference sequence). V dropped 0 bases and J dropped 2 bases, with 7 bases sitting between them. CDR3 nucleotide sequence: TGTGCCACCAGCAGAGATCAGGGACAAGAGACCCAGTACTTC. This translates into CATSRDQGQETQYF.

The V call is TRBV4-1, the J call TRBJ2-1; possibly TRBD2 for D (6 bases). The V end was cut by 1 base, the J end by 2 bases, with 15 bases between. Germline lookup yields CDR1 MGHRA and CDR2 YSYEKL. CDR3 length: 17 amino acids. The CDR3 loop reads CASSQVLAGITYNEQFF. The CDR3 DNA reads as TGCGCCAGCAGCCAAGTGTTGGCGGGAATAACCTACAATGAGCAGTTCTTC.

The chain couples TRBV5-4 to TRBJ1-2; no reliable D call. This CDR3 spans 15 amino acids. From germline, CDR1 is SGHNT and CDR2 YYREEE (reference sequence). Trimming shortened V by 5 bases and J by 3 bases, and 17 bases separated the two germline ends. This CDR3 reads CASRPEISSDYGYTF. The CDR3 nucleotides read TGTGCCAGCAGACCGGAGATAAGTTCTGACTATGGCTACACCTTC.

The DNA for the CDR3 is TGTGCCTGGAGCGAGGGGACAGGGCCTGGAAACACCATATATTTT. Translating it yields CAWSEGTGPGNTIYF. The chain has TRBV30 and TRBJ1-3; 9 nucleotides match TRBD1. The CDR3 length is 15 residues. J was trimmed by 2 bases and V by 3 bases; bases with no gene match: 5. In germline, CDR1 is GTSNPN, CDR2 SVGIG (reference sequence).

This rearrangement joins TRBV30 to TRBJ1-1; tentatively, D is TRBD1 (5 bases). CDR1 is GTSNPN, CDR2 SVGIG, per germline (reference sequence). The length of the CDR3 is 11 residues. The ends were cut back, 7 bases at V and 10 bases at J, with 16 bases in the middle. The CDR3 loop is CASPGAVGAFF. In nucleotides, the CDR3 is TGTGCCTCTCCTGGGGCGGTTGGAGCTTTCTTT.

CDR3 region: CASSLVRAPTDTQYF. The CDR3 region has the DNA TGTGCCAGCAGCTTAGTGCGGGCACCCACAGATACGCAGTATTTT. The genes are TRBV7-9 and TRBJ2-3, with D possibly TRBD2 on 5 matching bases. CDR1 and CDR2 from the germline V gene are SEHNR and FQNEAQ (reference sequence). V lost 1 base and J 2 bases, leaving 10 bases between the germline ends. The CDR3 totals 15 residues.

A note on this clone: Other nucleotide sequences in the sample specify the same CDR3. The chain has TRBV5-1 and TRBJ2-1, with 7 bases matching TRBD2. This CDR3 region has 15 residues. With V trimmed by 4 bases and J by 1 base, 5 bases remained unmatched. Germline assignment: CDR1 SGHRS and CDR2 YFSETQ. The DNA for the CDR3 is TGCGCCAGCAGCCCGGACGGGGGGTCCTACAATGAGCAGTTCTTC. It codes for CASSPDGGSYNEQFF.

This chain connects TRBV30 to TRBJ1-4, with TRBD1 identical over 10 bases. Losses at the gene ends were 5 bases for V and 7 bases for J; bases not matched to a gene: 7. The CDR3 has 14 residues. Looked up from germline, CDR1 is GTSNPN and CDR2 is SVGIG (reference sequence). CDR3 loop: CAWRRDRGSEKLFF. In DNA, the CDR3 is TGTGCCTGGCGTCGGGACAGGGGTAGTGAAAAACTGTTTTTT.

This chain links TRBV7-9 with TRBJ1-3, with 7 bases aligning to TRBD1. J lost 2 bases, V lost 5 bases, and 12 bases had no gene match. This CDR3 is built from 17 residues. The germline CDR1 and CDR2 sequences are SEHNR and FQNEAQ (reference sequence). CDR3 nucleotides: TGTGCCAGCAGCCAAAAATCCGGGACAGCCGCTGGAAACACCATATATTTT. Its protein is CASSQKSGTAAGNTIYF.

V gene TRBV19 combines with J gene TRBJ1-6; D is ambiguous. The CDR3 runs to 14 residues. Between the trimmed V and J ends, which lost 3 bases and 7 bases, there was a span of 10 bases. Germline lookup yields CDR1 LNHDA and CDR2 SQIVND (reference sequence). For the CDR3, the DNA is TGTGCCAGTAGTATTGCAGGAGGGAATTCACCCCTCCACTTT. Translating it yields CASSIAGGNSPLHF.

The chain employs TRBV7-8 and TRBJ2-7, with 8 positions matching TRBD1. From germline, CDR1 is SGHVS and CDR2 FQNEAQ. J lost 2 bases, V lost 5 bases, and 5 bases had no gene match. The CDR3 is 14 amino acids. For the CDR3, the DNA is TGTGCCAGCAGCCTCACGGACAGGGCCTACGAGCAGTACTTC. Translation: CASSLTDRAYEQYF.